These T cell receptor beta chains were read from a single sample in a study of OX40 agonist ivuxolimab in advanced cancers. TCRdb's table, derived via immunoSEQ multiplex PCR, lists solely in-frame clones and lacks some. This table has more than 50,000 clones, more than 75% appearing once. The sample in question was CD4+ or CD8+ T cells sorted from blood, obtained in a trial of the OX40 agonist ivuxolimab. Every receptor here comes from an adult with an advanced solid tumor such as melanoma, head and neck, liver or kidney cancer. The CDR3 runs from the conserved cysteine through the conserved F or W. A D gene is named only where the DNA matches it firmly. Clone size is stated in some rows and not others, as once, few, many or a class when expanded.

d_call	clone_size	v_call	j_call	cdr3_nt	cdr3_aa
TRBD2	NA	TRBV7-9	TRBJ2-1	TGTGCCAGCAGCCCATTGACTAGCGACAATGAGCAGTTCTTC	CASSPLTSDNEQFF
NA	once	TRBV21-1	TRBJ2-2	TGTGCCAGCAGCAAAGTGGAGCCAGGGGTCAGGGGCACCGGGGAGCTGTTTTTT	CASSKVEPGVRGTGELFF
TRBD1	NA	TRBV2	TRBJ1-2	TGTGCCAGCAGTCACCCACAGGGGGCATTCGGCTACACCTTC	CASSHPQGAFGYTF
NA	few	TRBV11-2	TRBJ2-7	TGTGCCAGCAGCTTAGAGAGGGTGGCCGAGCAGTACTTC	CASSLERVAEQYF
TRBD1	NA	TRBV4-1	TRBJ1-5	TGCGCCAGCAGCCCACGTCAGGGGGCTTCAGATCAGCCCCAGCATTTT	CASSPRQGASDQPQHF
TRBD1	NA	TRBV2	TRBJ1-2	TGTGCCAGCAGTTCTACCCCGACAGGGAACTATGGCTACACCTTC	CASSSTPTGNYGYTF
NA	NA	TRBV6-1	TRBJ1-1	TGTGCCAGCACAAAAGGGATCTTCACTGAAGCTTTCTTT	CASTKGIFTEAFF
TRBD1	NA	TRBV27	TRBJ2-7	TGTGCCAGCAGCCCCACTTCCCGGGACAGGGGGCACGAGCAGTACTTC	CASSPTSRDRGHEQYF
NA	NA	TRBV7-2	TRBJ2-5	TGTGCCAGCAGCTTAGGTTCCAACTACCGGGAGACCCAGTACTTC	CASSLGSNYRETQYF
NA	NA	TRBV5-6	TRBJ2-1	TGTGCCAGCAGCGGCAAGGGGGGCAACCATGAGCAGTTCTTC	CASSGKGGNHEQFF
NA	NA	TRBV5-1	TRBJ2-5	TGCGCCAGCAGCCCAGACCAAGAGACCCAGTACTTC	CASSPDQETQYF
TRBD1	NA	TRBV18	TRBJ1-1	TGTGCCAGCTCACTCGACAGGGGATCTGAAGCTTTCTTT	CASSLDRGSEAFF
NA	NA	TRBV7-9	TRBJ1-6	TGTGCCAGCAGCTTTGGGGATTCACCCCTCCACTTT	CASSFGDSPLHF
NA	NA	TRBV5-8	TRBJ2-6	TGTGCCAGCAGCTTGGGGGAATCCGTTTACTCTGGGGCCAACGTCCTGACTTTC	CASSLGESVYSGANVLTF
TRBD1	few	TRBV15	TRBJ2-7	TGTGCCACCAGCAGTGTAACAGGGGGGAAGTCCTACGAGCAGTACTTC	CATSSVTGGKSYEQYF
NA	few	TRBV19	TRBJ1-1	TGTGCCAGTAGTATAGTGGGGAGTAGTCCTGAAGCTTTCTTT	CASSIVGSSPEAFF
TRBD1	NA	TRBV5-1	TRBJ1-6	TGCGCCAGCAGCGGGGGGACAGGGGAGAATTCACCCCTCCACTTT	CASSGGTGENSPLHF
TRBD2	NA	TRBV6-1	TRBJ2-3	TGTGCCAGCAGTGTGAGCGGGAGGTACACAGATACGCAGTATTTT	CASSVSGRYTDTQYF
TRBD2	once	TRBV29-1	TRBJ2-3	TGCAGCGTTTTCCTGACTAGCGGGGTACGCACAGATACGCAGTATTTT	CSVFLTSGVRTDTQYF
NA	once	TRBV7-2	TRBJ1-2	TGTGCCAGCAGCTCCAGGACGGCTGGCTACACCTTC	CASSSRTAGYTF
NA	NA	TRBV18	TRBJ2-5	TGTGCCAGCTCACGACGTTCCGGGCCTCAAGAGACCCAGTACTTC	CASSRRSGPQETQYF
NA	NA	TRBV9	TRBJ1-3	TGTGCCAGCAGCCCACAGCTCTCTGGAAACACCATATATTTT	CASSPQLSGNTIYF
TRBD1	NA	TRBV6-4	TRBJ2-3	TGTGCCAGCAGTGTCCAGGGACAGGGGACAGATACGCAGTATTTT	CASSVQGQGTDTQYF
TRBD1	NA	TRBV4-3	TRBJ1-6	TGCGCCAGCAGGCAAGGACAGGGCAATTCACCCCTCCACTTT	CASRQGQGNSPLHF